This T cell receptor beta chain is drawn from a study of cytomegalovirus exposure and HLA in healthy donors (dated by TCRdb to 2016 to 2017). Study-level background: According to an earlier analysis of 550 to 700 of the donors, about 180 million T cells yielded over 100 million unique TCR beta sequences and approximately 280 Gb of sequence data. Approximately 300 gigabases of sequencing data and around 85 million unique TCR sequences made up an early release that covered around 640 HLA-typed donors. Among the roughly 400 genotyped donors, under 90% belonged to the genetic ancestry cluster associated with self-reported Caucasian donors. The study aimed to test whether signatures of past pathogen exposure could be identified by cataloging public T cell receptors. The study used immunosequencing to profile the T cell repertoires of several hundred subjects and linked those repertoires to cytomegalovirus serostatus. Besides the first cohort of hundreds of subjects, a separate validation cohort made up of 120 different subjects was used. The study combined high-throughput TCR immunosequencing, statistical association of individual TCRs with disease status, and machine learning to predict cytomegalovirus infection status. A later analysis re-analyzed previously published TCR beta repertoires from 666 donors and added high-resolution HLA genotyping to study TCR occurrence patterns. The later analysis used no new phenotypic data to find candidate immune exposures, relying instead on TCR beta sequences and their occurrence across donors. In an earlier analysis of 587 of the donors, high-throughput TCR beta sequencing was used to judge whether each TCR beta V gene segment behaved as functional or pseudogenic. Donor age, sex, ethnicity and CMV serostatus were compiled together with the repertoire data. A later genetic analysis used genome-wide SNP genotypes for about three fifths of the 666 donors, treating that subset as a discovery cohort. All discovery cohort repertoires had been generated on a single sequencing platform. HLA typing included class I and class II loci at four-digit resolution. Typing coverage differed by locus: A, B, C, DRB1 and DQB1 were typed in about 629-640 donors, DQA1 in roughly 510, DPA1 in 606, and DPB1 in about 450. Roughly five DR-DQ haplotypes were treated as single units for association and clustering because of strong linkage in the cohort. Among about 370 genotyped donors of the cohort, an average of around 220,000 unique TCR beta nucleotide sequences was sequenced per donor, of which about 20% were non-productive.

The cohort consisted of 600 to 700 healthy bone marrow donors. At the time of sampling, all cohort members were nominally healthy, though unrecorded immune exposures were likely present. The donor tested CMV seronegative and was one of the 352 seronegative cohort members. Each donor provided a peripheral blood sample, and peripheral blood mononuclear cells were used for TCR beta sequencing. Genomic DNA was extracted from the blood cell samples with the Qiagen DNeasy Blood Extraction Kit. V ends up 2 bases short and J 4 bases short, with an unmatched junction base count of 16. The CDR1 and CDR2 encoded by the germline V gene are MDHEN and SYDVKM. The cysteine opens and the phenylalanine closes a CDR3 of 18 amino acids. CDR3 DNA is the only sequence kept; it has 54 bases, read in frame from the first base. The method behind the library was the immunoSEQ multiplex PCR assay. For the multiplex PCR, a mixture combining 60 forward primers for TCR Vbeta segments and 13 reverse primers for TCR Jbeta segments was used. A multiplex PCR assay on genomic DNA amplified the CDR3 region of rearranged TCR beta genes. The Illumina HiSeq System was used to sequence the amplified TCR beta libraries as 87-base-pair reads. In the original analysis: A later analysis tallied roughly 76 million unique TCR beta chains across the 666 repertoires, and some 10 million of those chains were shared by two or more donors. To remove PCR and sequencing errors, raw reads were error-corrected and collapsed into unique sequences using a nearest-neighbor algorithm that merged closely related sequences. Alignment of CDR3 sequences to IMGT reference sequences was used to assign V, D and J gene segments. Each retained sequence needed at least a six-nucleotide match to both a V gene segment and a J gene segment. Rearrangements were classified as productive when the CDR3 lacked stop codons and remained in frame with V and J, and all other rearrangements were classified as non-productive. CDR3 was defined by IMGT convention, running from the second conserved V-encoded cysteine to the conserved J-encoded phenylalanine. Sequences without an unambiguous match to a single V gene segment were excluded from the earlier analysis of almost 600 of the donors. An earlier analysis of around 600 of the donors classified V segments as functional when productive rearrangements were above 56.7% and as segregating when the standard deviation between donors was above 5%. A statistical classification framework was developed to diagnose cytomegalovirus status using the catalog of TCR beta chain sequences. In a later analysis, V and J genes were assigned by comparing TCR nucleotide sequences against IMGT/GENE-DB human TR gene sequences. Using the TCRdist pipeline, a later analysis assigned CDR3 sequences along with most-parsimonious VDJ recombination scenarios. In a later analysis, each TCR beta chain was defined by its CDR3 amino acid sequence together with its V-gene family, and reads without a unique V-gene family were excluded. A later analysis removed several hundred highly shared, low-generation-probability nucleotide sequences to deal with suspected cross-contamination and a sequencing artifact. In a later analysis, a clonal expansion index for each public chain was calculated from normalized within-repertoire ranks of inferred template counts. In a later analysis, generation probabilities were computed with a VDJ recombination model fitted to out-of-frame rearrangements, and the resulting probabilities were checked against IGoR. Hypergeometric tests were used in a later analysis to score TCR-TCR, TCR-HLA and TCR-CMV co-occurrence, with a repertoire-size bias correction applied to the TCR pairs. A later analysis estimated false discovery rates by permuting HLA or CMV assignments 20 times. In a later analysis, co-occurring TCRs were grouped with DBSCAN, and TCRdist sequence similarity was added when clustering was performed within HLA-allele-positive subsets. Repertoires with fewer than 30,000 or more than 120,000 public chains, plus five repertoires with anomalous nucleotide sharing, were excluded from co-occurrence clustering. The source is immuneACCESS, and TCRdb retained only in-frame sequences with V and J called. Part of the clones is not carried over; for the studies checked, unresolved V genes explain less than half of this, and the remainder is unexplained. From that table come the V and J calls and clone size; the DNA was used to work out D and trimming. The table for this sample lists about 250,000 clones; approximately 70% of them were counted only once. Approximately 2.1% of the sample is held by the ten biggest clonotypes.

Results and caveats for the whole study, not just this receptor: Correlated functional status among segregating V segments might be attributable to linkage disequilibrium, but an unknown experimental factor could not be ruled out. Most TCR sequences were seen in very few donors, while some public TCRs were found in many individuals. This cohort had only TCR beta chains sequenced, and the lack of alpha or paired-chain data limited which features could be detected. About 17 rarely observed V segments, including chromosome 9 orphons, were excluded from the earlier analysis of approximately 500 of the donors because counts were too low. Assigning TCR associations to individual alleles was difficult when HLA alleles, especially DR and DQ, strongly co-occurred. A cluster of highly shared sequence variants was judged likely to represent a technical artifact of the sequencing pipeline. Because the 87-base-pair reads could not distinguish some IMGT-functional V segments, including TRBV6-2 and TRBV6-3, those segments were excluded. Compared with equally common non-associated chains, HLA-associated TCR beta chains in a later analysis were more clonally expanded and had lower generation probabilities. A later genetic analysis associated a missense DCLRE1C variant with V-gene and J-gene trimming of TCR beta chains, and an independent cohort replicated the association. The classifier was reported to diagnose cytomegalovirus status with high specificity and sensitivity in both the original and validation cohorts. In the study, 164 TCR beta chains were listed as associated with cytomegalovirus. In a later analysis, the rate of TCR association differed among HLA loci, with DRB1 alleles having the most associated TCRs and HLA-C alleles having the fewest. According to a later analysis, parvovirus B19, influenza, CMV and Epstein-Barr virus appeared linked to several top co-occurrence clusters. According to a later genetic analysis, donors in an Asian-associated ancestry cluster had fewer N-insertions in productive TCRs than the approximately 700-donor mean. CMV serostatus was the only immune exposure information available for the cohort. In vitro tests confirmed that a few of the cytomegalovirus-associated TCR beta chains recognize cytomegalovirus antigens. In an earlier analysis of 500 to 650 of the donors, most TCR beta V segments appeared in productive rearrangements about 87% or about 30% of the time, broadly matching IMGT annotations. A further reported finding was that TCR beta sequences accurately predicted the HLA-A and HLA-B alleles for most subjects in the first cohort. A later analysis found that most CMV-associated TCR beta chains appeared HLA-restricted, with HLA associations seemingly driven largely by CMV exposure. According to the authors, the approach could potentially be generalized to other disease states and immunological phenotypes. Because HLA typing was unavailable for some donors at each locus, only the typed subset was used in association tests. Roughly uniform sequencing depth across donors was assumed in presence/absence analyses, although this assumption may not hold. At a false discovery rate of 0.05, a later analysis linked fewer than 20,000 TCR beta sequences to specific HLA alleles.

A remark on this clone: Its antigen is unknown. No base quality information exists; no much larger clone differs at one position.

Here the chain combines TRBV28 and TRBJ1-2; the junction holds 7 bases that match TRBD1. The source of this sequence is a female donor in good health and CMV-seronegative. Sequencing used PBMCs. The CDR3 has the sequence CASSLPATGVSLSYGYTF. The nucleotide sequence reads TGTGCCAGCAGTTTACCAGCCACAGGGGTTAGTTTAAGCTATGGCTACACCTTC.